The T cell receptor (beta chain) under discussion was sequenced for a study of blood T cell repertoires in COVID-19. In the study overall: COVID-19 samples collected from the United States, Italy and Spain covered acute and convalescent phases. Sample material is recorded as cDNA or gDNA derived from T cells, B-cell-depleted T cells, or PBMCs.

Methods used by the authors: Cell counts per sample came from amplifying reference gene primers. Assay used: immunoSEQ multiplex PCR; TCRdb lists only in-frame clones, some missing. V, J and clone size reflect that table, while D and trimming were determined from the DNA. The sample includes 55,000 to 75,000 clones, 80% to 85% of them seen just once. Deletions cut 8 bases from V and 6 bases from J, with 16 bases between. Germline lookup yields CDR1 MGHDK and CDR2 SYGVNS. This CDR3 has 13 amino acids. Seattle researchers signed up patients amid active infection and tracked them longitudinally. The chain couples TRBV25-1 to TRBJ1-2; weak D call: TRBD1 (5 bases). The receptor comes from a man aged 80 or over with COVID-19, enrolled during active disease. The specimen was peripheral blood. CDR3 residues: CASVGGGGDGYTF. DNA for the CDR3: TGTGCCAGCGTCGGCGGGGGAGGGGATGGCTACACCTTC.